This entry describes one TCR beta chain. Method: immunoSEQ multiplex PCR; TCRdb's copy keeps in-frame clones and lacks some. The top ten hold roughly a tenth of the sample, which has roughly 100,000 clones, roughly four fifths seen once. The CDR3 consists of 12 residues. The germline CDR1 and CDR2 sequences are LNHNV and YYDKDF (reference sequence). V lost 4 bases, J lost 5 bases, and 1 base stayed unmatched. The sample is drawn from a study of blood T cell repertoires in COVID-19. Study at large: In each case, the material was cDNA or gDNA derived from T cells, B-cell-depleted T cells, or PBMCs.

This clonotype was obtained from a man aged 70-80 years with acute or convalescent COVID-19. The rearrangement uses TRBV15 and TRBJ1-2, with 7 bases that match TRBD1. The sequenced sample was peripheral blood. The CDR3 protein is CATSNRGYGYTF. The CDR3, as DNA: TGTGCCACCAGCAACAGGGGTTATGGCTACACCTTC.